These T cell receptor beta chains were read from a single sample in a study of blood T cell repertoires in COVID-19. Data came from immunoSEQ multiplex PCR; TCRdb stores just in-frame clones and leaves some out. The top ten hold more than 0.85% of the sample, which has a few hundred thousand clones, 81% seen once. Specimen: peripheral blood. Receptors were obtained from a human donor with acute or convalescent COVID-19. The donor label of this sample is uncertain. Each CDR3 is given with its conserved first and last residue. The D gene is left open where the match is weak. Clone size is stated in some rows and not others, as once, few, many or a class when expanded.

TRBJ1-6,NA,TRBV15,NA,CATSRDTGGDSPLHF,TGTGCCACCAGCAGAGATACAGGCGGGGATTCACCCCTCCACTTT
TRBJ1-2,NA,TRBV4-1,NA,CASSASGYGYTF,TGCGCCAGCAGCGCGAGCGGATATGGCTACACCTTC
TRBJ1-2,NA,TRBV2,NA,CATRGQRVGYTF,TGTGCCACCAGGGGCCAGCGGGTCGGCTACACCTTC
TRBJ2-1,NA,TRBV18,NA,CASSPPGVRAFDEQFF,TGTGCCAGCTCACCACCAGGGGTTCGGGCCTTCGATGAGCAGTTCTTC
TRBJ1-5,TRBD1,TRBV30,NA,CAWSSDRGRGQPQHF,TGTGCCTGGAGTTCGGACAGGGGCAGAGGTCAGCCCCAGCATTTT
TRBJ1-4,TRBD1,TRBV19,once,CASSTRDRINEKLFF,TGTGCCAGTAGTACCCGGGACAGGATAAATGAAAAACTGTTTTTT
TRBJ2-1,TRBD1,TRBV5-1,NA,CASSLENRGPGNEQFF,TGCGCCAGCAGCTTGGAAAACAGGGGCCCCGGCAATGAGCAGTTCTTC
TRBJ1-2,TRBD1,TRBV5-1,NA,CASSLTTGTGLNYGYTF,TGCGCCAGCAGCTTGACAACAGGGACAGGGCTTAACTATGGCTACACCTTC
TRBJ2-1,TRBD2,TRBV6-5,NA,CASRLAGGPNEQFF,TGTGCCAGCAGATTAGCGGGAGGGCCGAATGAGCAGTTCTTC
TRBJ1-2,TRBD1,TRBV15,few,CATSLLDREEEGYTF,TGTGCCACCAGCCTACTTGACAGGGAGGAAGAGGGCTACACCTTC
TRBJ1-2,NA,TRBV6-5,NA,CASSPSSRGFYGYTF,TGTGCCAGCAGCCCAAGCTCCCGGGGGTTCTATGGCTACACCTTC
TRBJ2-2,TRBD2,TRBV7-2,once,CASRPGGANTGELFF,TGTGCCAGCAGGCCGGGGGGGGCGAACACCGGGGAGCTGTTTTTT
TRBJ1-2,TRBD1,TRBV28,few,CASRVGQGGPYGYTF,TGTGCCAGCAGGGTAGGACAGGGGGGCCCCTATGGCTACACCTTC
TRBJ2-3,NA,TRBV27,NA,CASSPGLRTTDTQYF,TGTGCCAGCAGTCCGGGACTCCGGACCACAGATACGCAGTATTTT
TRBJ2-5,NA,TRBV5-4,NA,CASSHIRGGGPFQETQYF,TGTGCCAGCAGCCATATAAGAGGGGGGGGGCCCTTCCAAGAGACCCAGTACTTC
TRBJ2-3,TRBD1,TRBV5-4,NA,CASSFTPGTVYTDTQYF,TGTGCCAGCAGCTTTACCCCCGGGACAGTCTACACAGATACGCAGTATTTT
TRBJ1-4,TRBD1,TRBV28,NA,CASNHRGGGEKLFF,TGTGCCAGCAACCACAGGGGAGGAGGGGAAAAACTGTTTTTT
TRBJ2-7,TRBD1,TRBV12-3/TRBV12-4,NA,CASSFDRGFEQYF,TGTGCCAGCAGTTTTGACAGGGGATTCGAGCAGTACTTC